The clone carrying this T cell receptor (beta chain) was found a few times. Its antigen is currently unknown. The listed genes are named as in mouse. Read data end 4 residues before the CDR3 end; the end is taken from the germline J gene. Sequencing templates came from extracted RNA that was reverse transcribed into cDNA. Assay: immunoSEQ multiplex PCR; the TCRdb copy retains only in-frame clones and omits some. This sample comprises some 120,000 clones, none seen once only. The data originate from a study of CD8+ T cells in alopecia areata. The wider study: The approximately 7-10-week-old female C3H/HeJ mice were given skin taken from roughly 6-13-month-old C3H/HeJ graft donors that had spontaneous alopecia.

CDR1 is FNHDT and CDR2 is SITEND in the germline V gene (reference sequence). J gave up 3 bases and V 8 bases, and 3 bases lay outside the gene matches. CDR3 size: 13 residues. Study observations and caveats: Sequence data from scalp samples additionally include resident alphabeta T cells of normal skin. Compared with mice, patients displayed less clear TCR sharing, possibly for HLA-related reasons.

The V call is TRBV19, the J call TRBJ2-5, with 10 positions matching TRBD2. Sequenced sample: lesional skin. This TCR came from a C3H/HeJ mouse with alopecia areata. The mouse strain carries the MHC haplotype H2-k. Partial CDR3 DNA: TGTGCCAGTAGGACTGGGGGACAAGAC. Amino acids: CASRTGGQD. From start to end, the CDR3 is CASRTGGQDTQYF.